A selection of T cell receptor beta chains follows, all from one sample in a study of T-cell memory formation after mild COVID-19. TCRdb ran MiXCR on the 5' RACE reads and lists one entry per CDR3 protein. The sample carries 150,000 to 200,000 distinct CDR3 sequences, over 10% recorded once. The sample was PBMCs or a T cell subset sorted from them (not recorded which). These receptors originate from a man aged 18 to 29 who had mild COVID-19 (a few samples of this study predate the infection). Cell type and time point are not known. Both conserved end residues are part of each CDR3. D genes are given only for firm matches. Part of the rows lack a size; the others show once, few, many or a class for expanded clones.

>TRBJ2-1|TRBV11-3|TRBD2|few
CASSLKLAGGPSYNEQFF
TGTGCCAGCAGCTTAAAGCTAGCGGGGGGGCCGAGCTACAATGAGCAGTTCTTC
>TRBJ1-6|TRBV7-9|-|-
CASSFVAGHNSYNSPLHF
TGTGCCAGCAGCTTCGTCGCGGGACACAACTCCTATAATTCACCCCTCCACTTT
>TRBJ2-1|TRBV7-9|TRBD2|many
CASSLQRGGLHEQFF
TGTGCCAGCAGCTTACAGCGGGGGGGCCTTCATGAGCAGTTCTTC
>TRBJ2-1|TRBV7-7|-|few
CASSLEWYNEQFF
TGTGCTAGCAGCTTAGAATGGTACAATGAGCAGTTCTTC
>TRBJ1-5|TRBV29-1|-|few
CSVRDPNQPQHF
TGCAGCGTCCGGGACCCCAATCAGCCCCAGCATTTT
>TRBJ2-1|TRBV7-3|-|few
CASSLTSNRADHEQFF
TGTGCCAGCAGCTTAACCTCGAACAGGGCCGACCATGAGCAGTTCTTC
>TRBJ1-2|TRBV3-1|-|few
CASSQDTGHYGYTF
TGTGCCAGCAGCCAAGACACAGGGCACTATGGCTACACCTTC
>TRBJ1-3|TRBV9|-|-
CASSPSTISGNTIYF
TGTGCCAGCAGCCCAAGTACAATCTCTGGAAACACCATATATTTT
>TRBJ1-3|TRBV20-1|-|few
CSASLQGLGNTIYF
TGCAGTGCTTCTCTACAGGGCCTTGGAAACACCATATATTTT
>TRBJ2-7|TRBV7-2|-|-
CASSAGPGVREQYF
TGTGCCAGCAGTGCCGGGCCCGGCGTCCGGGAGCAGTACTTC
>TRBJ2-1|TRBV5-4|-|few
CASSLAAAWSSYNEQFF
TGTGCCAGCAGCTTGGCCGCAGCGTGGAGCTCCTACAATGAGCAGTTCTTC
>TRBJ2-5|TRBV19|TRBD1|-
CASSRGQGAKTQYF
TGTGCCAGTAGCCGGGGACAGGGGGCGAAGACCCAGTACTTC
>TRBJ1-6|TRBV27|-|-
CARLWGQSSYNSPLHF
TGTGCCCGCCTCTGGGGTCAGAGCTCCTATAATTCACCCCTCCACTTT
>TRBJ1-4|TRBV5-1|-|-
CASSLAGDNEKLFF
TGCGCCAGCAGCTTGGCCGGGGATAATGAAAAACTGTTTTTT
>TRBJ2-1|TRBV6-6|-|few
CASSDHRNEQFF
TGTGCCAGCAGTGACCACCGGAATGAGCAGTTCTTC
>TRBJ1-5|TRBV7-9|-|few
CASSARNSNQPQHF
TGTGCCAGCAGCGCGAGGAATAGCAATCAGCCCCAGCATTTT
>TRBJ2-5|TRBV19|-|few
CASSNQAQETQYF
TGTGCCAGTAGTAACCAGGCCCAAGAGACCCAGTACTTC
>TRBJ2-5|TRBV5-1|-|-
CASSSEMTQYF
TGCGCCAGCAGTTCAGAAATGACCCAGTACTTC
>TRBJ2-5|TRBV11-2|-|-
CASRYLESETQYF
TGTGCCAGCAGGTACCTTGAATCGGAGACCCAGTACTTC
>TRBJ1-2|TRBV20-1|-|-
CSATSGGYGYTF
TGCAGTGCCACGAGTGGGGGATATGGCTACACCTTC
>TRBJ2-3|TRBV7-2|TRBD1|-
CASSLDRGDTQYF
TGTGCCAGCAGCTTGGACAGGGGTGATACGCAGTATTTT
>TRBJ1-6|TRBV6-2/TRBV6-3|-|many
CASTIEPNSPLHF
TGTGCCAGCACCATCGAACCCAATTCACCCCTCCACTTT
>TRBJ1-1|TRBV10-3|-|few
CAIRGTDNTEAFF
TGTGCCATCAGGGGGACGGACAACACTGAAGCTTTCTTT
>TRBJ1-2|TRBV7-2|-|few
CASSLGLDYGYTF
TGTGCCAGCAGCTTAGGGTTGGACTATGGCTACACCTTC
>TRBJ2-5|TRBV20-1|-|-
CSASRGGGQETQYF
TGCAGTGCTAGCAGGGGCGGGGGCCAGGAGACCCAGTACTTC
>TRBJ1-6|TRBV30|-|few
CAWSGGYNSPLHF
TGTGCCTGGAGTGGGGGGTATAATTCACCCCTCCACTTT
>TRBJ1-1|TRBV7-2|-|-
CASSSKGGANTEAFF
TGTGCCAGCAGCTCCAAAGGGGGAGCTAACACTGAAGCTTTCTTT
>TRBJ1-1|TRBV12-3/TRBV12-4|-|-
CASSLDMNTEAFF
TGTGCCAGCAGCCTGGACATGAACACTGAAGCTTTCTTT
>TRBJ1-1|TRBV5-1|TRBD1|few
CASSGQGGGTEAFF
TGCGCCAGCAGCGGACAGGGGGGAGGCACTGAAGCTTTCTTT
>TRBJ1-2|TRBV3-1|-|-
CASSQGRRLYGYTF
TGTGCCAGCAGCCAAGGGAGACGTCTCTATGGCTACACCTTC
>TRBJ2-1|TRBV5-1|TRBD1|few
CASSVQGADNEQFF
TGCGCCAGCAGCGTCCAGGGGGCGGACAATGAGCAGTTCTTC
>TRBJ2-5|TRBV19|TRBD2|-
CASSGTSAQETQYF
TGTGCCAGTAGTGGGACTAGCGCCCAAGAGACCCAGTACTTC
>TRBJ1-1|TRBV6-5|-|-
CASSPLPGPMNTEAFF
TGTGCCAGCAGCCCCCTCCCGGGGCCCATGAACACTGAAGCTTTCTTT
>TRBJ2-1|TRBV12-5|TRBD2|few
CASLLLGTSGGAIKSGEQFF
TGTGCTAGCTTACTCCTCGGGACTAGCGGGGGGGCGATTAAGTCGGGTGAGCAGTTCTTC
>TRBJ2-7|TRBV7-7|TRBD1|few
CASSPGQGSPYEQYF
TGTGCCAGCAGCCCGGGACAGGGGTCCCCCTACGAGCAGTACTTC
>TRBJ2-3|TRBV7-9|TRBD2|once
CASSGGAPDTQYF
TGTGCCAGTAGCGGGGGGGCCCCAGATACGCAGTATTTT
>TRBJ1-4|TRBV7-2|-|few
CASSLMSGYLGVEKLFF
TGTGCCAGCAGCTTAATGTCGGGATACCTTGGGGTTGAAAAACTGTTTTTT
>TRBJ2-7|TRBV12-3/TRBV12-4|-|-
CASSQIQGYEQYF
TGTGCCAGCAGTCAAATCCAGGGTTACGAGCAGTACTTC
>TRBJ2-5|TRBV15|TRBD1|-
CATSRDPGGRETQYF
TGTGCCACCAGCAGAGATCCAGGGGGACGAGAGACCCAGTACTTC
>TRBJ1-6|TRBV12-5|TRBD1|few
CASGLAQGTNSPLHF
TGTGCTAGTGGTTTGGCACAGGGGACCAATTCACCCCTCCACTTT
>TRBJ2-5|TRBV10-3|TRBD2|few
CAIGSASGAGTQYF
TGTGCCATCGGTTCTGCTAGCGGGGCGGGGACCCAGTACTTC
>TRBJ1-4|TRBV20-1|-|few
CSAARGGGNEKLFF
TGCAGTGCGGCGAGGGGGGGCGGGAATGAAAAACTGTTTTTT
>TRBJ2-5|TRBV6-5|-|few
CASSYSYRGRGAQYF
TGTGCCAGCAGTTACTCGTATAGGGGGAGAGGGGCCCAGTACTTC
>TRBJ2-3|TRBV5-1|TRBD2|-
CASSFGGRSSTDTQYF
TGCGCCAGCAGCTTCGGGGGGAGAAGCAGCACAGATACGCAGTATTTT
>TRBJ2-3|TRBV7-2|TRBD1|few
CASSQGGTDTQYF
TGTGCCAGCAGCCAGGGGGGCACAGATACGCAGTATTTT
>TRBJ1-2|TRBV29-1|-|-
CSVSRDYGYTF
TGCAGCGTTAGTAGGGACTATGGCTACACCTTC
>TRBJ2-1|TRBV5-1|-|-
CASSLASGSVNEQFF
TGCGCCAGCAGCTTGGCGTCAGGGTCCGTCAATGAGCAGTTCTTC
>TRBJ2-1|TRBV6-5|-|few
CASSYSIRGHHNEQFF
TGTGCCAGCAGTTACTCGATACGGGGCCACCACAATGAGCAGTTCTTC
>TRBJ1-1|TRBV18|-|once
CASSPQAMNTEAFF
TGTGCCAGCTCACCGCAGGCTATGAACACTGAAGCTTTCTTT
>TRBJ1-5|TRBV6-5|-|few
CASSTTARGNNQPQHF
TGTGCCAGCAGCACCACGGCGCGAGGTAACAATCAGCCCCAGCATTTT
>TRBJ1-5|TRBV6-2/TRBV6-3|-|few
CASSYSEAGTQPQHF
TGTGCCAGCAGTTACTCTGAGGCAGGCACTCAGCCCCAGCATTTT
>TRBJ2-7|TRBV20-1|TRBD1|many
CSASLGQGRNEQYF
TGCAGTGCTAGTTTGGGACAGGGGAGAAACGAGCAGTACTTC
>TRBJ2-3|TRBV4-1|TRBD2|-
CASSRGTSGFPTDTQYF
TGCGCCAGCAGCCGAGGGACTAGCGGGTTCCCCACAGATACGCAGTATTTT
>TRBJ1-2|TRBV5-1|TRBD1|-
CASSLGVTGTGYTF
TGCGCCAGCAGCTTGGGGGTGACAGGGACCGGCTACACCTTC
>TRBJ1-3|TRBV5-1|-|-
CASSLGTASSGNTIYF
TGCGCCAGCAGCTTGGGGACGGCCTCCTCTGGAAACACCATATATTTT
>TRBJ2-2|TRBV12-3/TRBV12-4|-|few
CASNGQGTGELFF
TGTGCCAGCAACGGGCAGGGCACCGGGGAGCTGTTTTTT
>TRBJ2-3|TRBV5-6|TRBD1|many
CASDKTGGVLTDTQYF
TGTGCCAGCGACAAGACAGGGGGCGTACTCACAGATACGCAGTATTTT
>TRBJ1-2|TRBV29-1|TRBD1|-
CSVYSPDRGLVGYTF
TGCAGCGTCTATAGCCCGGACAGGGGGCTCGTTGGCTACACCTTC
>TRBJ2-5|TRBV7-9|TRBD2|many
CASSPQRGRGAQETQYF
TGTGCCAGCAGCCCCCAACGTGGGCGGGGGGCCCAAGAGACCCAGTACTTC